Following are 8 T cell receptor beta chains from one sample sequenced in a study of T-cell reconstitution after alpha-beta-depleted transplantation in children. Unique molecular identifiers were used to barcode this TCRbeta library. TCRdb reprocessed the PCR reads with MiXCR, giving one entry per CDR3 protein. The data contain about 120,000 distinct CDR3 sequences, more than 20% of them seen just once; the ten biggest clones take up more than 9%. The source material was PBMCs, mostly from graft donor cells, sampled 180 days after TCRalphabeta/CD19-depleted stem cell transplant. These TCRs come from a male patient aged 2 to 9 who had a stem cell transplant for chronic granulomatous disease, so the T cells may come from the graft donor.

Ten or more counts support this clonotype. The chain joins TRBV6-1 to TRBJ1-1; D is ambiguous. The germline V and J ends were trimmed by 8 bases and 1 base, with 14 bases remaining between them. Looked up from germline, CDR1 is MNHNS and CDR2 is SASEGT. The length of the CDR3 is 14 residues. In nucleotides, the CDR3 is TGTGCCAGCCGAAATAACGGGCAGAACACTGAAGCTTTCTTT. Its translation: CASRNNGQNTEAFF.

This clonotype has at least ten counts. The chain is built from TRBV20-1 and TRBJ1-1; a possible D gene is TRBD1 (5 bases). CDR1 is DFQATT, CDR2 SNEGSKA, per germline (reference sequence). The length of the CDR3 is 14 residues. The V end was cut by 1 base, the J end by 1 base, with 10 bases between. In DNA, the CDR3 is TGCAGTGCTAGAGTTACAGGACGGAACACTGAAGCTTTCTTT. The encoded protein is CSARVTGRNTEAFF.

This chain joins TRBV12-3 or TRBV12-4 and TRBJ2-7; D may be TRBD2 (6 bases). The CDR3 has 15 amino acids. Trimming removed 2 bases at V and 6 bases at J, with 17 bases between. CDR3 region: CASSLFGRISGEQYF. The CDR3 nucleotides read TGTGCCAGCAGTTTATTCGGGAGAATAAGCGGCGAGCAGTACTTC.

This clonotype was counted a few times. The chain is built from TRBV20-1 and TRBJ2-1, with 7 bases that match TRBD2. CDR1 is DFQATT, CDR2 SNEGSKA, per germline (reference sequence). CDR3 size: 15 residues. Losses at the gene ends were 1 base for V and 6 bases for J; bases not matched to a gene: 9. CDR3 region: CSARARDYPPNEQFF. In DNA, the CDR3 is TGCAGTGCTAGAGCCCGGGACTATCCCCCCAATGAGCAGTTCTTC.

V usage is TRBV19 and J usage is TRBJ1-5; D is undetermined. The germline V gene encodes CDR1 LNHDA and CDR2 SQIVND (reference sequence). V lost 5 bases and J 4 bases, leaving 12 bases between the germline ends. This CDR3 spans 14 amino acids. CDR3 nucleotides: TGTGCCAGTAGTTTCCCGGCCGTAAATCAGCCCCAGCATTTT. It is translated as CASSFPAVNQPQHF.

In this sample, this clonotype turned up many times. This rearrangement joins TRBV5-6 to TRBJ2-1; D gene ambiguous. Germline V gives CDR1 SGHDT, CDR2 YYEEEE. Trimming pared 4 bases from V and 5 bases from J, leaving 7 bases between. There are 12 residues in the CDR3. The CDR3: CASSRKDNEQFF. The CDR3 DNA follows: TGTGCCAGCAGCCGAAAGGACAATGAGCAGTTCTTC.

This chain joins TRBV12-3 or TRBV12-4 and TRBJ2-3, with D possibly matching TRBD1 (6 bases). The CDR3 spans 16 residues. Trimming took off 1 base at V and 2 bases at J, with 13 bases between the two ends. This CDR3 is CASSLGHGTNTDTQYF. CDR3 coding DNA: TGTGCCAGCAGTTTAGGGCACGGGACAAACACAGATACGCAGTATTTT.

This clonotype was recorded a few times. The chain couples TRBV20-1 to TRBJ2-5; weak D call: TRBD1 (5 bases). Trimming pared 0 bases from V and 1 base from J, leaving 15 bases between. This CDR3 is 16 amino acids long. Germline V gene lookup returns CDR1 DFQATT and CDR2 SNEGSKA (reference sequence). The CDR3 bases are TGCAGTGCTAGAGATCCCGCGACAGCTTTCCAAGAGACCCAGTACTTC. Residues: CSARDPATAFQETQYF.